Following are 3 T cell receptor beta chains from one sample sequenced in a study of cytomegalovirus exposure and HLA in healthy donors. The PCR had 60 Vbeta and 13 Jbeta primers. Measured with immunoSEQ multiplex PCR; TCRdb has only the in-frame clones, and not every one. Its table records around 140,000 clones. The sequenced material came from PBMCs. Source of these receptors: a woman aged 45-65 years in good health and CMV-seronegative.

The chain couples TRBV18 to TRBJ2-5; weak D call: TRBD2 (5 bases). CDR3 length: 11 amino acids. V was shortened by 6 bases and J by 5 bases, with 7 bases between the two germline ends. The germline V gene has CDR1 KGHSH and CDR2 LQKENI. The CDR3 region is CASSPGETQYF. CDR3 DNA sequence: TGTGCCAGCTCCCCGGGGGAGACCCAGTACTTC.

The chain links TRBV5-1 to TRBJ2-7; 8 bases map to TRBD1. The CDR3 contains 15 residues. Unmatched junction bases numbered 8, after V lost 3 bases and J lost 3 bases. CDR1 is SGHRS and CDR2 is YFSETQ in the germline V gene. The CDR3 nucleotides are TGCGCCAGCAGCTCAACCGGGACAGGTAGCTACGAGCAGTACTTC. Protein sequence: CASSSTGTGSYEQYF. Full variable domain (missing parts from reference TRBV5-1 and TRBJ2-7): KAGVTQTPRYLIKTRGQQVTLSCSPISGHRSVSWYQQTPGQGLQFLFEYFSETQRNKGNFPGRFSGRQFSNSRSEMNVSTLELGDSALYLCASSSTGTGSYEQYFGPGTRLTVT.

The chain carries TRBV5-6 and TRBJ1-6; a possible D gene is TRBD1 (6 bases). Trimming stripped 3 bases from V and 6 bases from J, with 13 bases between. Per germline, CDR1 SGHDT and CDR2 YYEEEE. This CDR3 contains 15 residues. CDR3 loop: CASSWGRGINSPLHF. The CDR3 nucleotides read TGTGCCAGCAGCTGGGGGAGGGGGATTAATTCACCCCTCCACTTT.